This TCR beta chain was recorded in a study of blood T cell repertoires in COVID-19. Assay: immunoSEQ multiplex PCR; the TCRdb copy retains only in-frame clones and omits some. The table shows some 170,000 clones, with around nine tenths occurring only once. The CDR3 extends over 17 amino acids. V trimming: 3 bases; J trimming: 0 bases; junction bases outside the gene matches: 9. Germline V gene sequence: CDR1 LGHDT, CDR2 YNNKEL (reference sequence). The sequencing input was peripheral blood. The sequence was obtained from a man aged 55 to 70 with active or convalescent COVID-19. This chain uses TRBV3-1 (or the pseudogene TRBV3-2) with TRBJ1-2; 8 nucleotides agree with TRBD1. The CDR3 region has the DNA TGTGCCAGCAGCCAGGACCGAGACAGGGGTGCTAACTATGGCTACACCTTC. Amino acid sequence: CASSQDRDRGANYGYTF.